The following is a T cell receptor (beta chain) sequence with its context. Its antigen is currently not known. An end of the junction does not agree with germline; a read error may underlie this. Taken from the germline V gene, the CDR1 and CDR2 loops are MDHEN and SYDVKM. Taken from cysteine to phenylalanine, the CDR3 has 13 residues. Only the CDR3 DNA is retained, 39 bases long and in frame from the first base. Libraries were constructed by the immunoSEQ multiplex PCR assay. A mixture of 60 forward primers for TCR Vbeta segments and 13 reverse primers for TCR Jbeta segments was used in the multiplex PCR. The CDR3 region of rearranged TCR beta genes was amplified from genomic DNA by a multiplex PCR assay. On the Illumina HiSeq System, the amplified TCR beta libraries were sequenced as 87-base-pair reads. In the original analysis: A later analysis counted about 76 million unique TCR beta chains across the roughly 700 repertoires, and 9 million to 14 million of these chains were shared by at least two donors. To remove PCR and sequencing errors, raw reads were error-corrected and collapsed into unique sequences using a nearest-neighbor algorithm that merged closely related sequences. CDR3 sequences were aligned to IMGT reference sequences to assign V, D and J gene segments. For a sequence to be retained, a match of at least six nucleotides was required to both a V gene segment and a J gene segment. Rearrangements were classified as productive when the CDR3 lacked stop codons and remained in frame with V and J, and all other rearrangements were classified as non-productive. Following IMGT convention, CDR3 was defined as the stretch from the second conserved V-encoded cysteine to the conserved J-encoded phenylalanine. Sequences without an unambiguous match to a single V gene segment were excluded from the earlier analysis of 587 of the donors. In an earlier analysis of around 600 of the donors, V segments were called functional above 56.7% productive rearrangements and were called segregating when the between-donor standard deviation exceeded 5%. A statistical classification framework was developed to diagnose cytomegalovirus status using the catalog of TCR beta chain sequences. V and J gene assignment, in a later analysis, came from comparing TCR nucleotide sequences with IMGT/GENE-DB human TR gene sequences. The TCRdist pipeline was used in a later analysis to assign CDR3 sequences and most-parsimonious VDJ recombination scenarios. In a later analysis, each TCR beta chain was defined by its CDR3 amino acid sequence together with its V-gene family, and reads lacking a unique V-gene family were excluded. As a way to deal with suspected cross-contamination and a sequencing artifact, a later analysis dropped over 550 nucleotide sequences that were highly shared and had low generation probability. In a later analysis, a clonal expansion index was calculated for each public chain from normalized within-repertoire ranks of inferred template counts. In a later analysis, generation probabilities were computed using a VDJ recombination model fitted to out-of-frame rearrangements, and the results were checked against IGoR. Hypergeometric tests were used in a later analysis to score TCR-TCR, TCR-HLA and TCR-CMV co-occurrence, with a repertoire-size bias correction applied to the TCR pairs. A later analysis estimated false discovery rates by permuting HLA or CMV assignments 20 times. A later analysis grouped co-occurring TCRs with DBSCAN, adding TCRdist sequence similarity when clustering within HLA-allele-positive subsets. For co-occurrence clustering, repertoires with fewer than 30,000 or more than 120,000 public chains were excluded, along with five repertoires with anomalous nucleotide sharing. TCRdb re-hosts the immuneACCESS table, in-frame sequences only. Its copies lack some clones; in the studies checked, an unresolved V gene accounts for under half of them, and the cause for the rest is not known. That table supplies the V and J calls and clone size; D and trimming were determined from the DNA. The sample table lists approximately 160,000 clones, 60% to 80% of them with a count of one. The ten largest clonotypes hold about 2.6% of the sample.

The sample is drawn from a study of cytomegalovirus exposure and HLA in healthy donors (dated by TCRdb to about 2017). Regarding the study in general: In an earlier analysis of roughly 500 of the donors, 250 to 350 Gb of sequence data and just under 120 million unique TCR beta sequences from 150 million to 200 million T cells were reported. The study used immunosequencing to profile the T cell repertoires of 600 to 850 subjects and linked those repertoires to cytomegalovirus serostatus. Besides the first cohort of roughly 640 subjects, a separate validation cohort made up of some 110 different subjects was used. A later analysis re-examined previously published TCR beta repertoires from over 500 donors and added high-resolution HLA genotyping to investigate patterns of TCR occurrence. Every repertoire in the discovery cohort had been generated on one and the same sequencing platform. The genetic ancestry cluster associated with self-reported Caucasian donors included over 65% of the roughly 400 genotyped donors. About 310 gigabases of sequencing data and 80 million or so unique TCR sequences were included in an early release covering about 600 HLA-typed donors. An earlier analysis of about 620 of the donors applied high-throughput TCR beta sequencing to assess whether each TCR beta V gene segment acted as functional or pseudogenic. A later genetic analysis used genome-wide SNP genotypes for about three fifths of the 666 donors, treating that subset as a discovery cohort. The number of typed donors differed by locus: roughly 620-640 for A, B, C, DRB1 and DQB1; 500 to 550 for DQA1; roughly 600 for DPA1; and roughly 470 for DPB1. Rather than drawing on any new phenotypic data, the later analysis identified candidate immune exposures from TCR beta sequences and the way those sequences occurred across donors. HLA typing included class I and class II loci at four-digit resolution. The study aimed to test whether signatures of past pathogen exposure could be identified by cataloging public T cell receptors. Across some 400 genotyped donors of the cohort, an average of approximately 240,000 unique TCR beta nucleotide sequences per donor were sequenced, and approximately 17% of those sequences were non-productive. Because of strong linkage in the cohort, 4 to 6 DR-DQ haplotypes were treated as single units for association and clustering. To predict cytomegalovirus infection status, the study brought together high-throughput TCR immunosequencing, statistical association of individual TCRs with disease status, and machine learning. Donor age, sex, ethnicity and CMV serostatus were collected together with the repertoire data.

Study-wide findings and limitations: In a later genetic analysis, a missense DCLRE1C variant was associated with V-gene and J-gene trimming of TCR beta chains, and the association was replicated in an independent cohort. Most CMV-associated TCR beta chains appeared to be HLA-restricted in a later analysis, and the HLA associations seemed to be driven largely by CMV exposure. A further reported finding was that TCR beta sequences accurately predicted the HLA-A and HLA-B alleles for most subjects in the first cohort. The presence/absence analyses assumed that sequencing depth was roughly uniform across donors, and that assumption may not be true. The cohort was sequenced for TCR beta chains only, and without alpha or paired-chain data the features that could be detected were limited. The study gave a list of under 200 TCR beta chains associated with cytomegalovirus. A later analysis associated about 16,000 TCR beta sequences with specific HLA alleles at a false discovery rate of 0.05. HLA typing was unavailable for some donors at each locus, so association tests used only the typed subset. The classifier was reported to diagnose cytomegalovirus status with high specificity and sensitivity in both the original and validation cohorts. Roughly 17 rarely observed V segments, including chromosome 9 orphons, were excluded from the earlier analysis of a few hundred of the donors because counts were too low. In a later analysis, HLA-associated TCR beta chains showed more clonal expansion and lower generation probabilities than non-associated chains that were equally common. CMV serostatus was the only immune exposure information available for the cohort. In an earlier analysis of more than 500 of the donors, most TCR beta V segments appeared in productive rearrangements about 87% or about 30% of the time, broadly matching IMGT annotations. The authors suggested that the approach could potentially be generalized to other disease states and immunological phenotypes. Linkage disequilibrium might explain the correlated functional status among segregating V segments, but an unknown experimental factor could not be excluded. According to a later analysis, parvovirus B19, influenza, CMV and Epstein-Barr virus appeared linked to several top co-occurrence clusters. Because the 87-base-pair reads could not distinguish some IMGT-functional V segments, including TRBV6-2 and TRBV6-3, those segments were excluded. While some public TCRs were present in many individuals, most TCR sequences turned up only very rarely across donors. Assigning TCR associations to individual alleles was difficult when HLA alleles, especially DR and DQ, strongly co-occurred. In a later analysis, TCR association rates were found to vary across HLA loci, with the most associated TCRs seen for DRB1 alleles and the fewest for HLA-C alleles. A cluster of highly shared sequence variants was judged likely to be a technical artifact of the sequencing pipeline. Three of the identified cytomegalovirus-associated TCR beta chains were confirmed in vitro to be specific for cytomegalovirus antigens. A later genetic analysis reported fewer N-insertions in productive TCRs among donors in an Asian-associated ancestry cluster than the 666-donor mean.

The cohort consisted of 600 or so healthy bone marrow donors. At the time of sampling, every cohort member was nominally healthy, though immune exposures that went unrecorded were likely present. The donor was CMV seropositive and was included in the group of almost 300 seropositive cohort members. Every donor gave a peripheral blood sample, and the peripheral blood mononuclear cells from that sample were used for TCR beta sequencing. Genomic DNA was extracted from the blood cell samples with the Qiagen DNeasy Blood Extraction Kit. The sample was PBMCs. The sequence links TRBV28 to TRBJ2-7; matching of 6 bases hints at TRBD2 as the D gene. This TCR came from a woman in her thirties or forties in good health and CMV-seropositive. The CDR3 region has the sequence CASSLPAGRAMDF. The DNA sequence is TGTGCCAGCAGTCTTCCAGCGGGTCGGGCTATGGACTTC.